This TCR beta chain emerged from a study of blood T cell repertoires in COVID-19. Trimming took off 3 bases at V and 6 bases at J, with 9 bases between the two ends. The CDR3 runs to 12 residues. CDR1 and CDR2 (germline): SQVTM, ANQGSEA. Some clones are missing from TCRdb's copy, which holds only in-frame ones; the method was immunoSEQ multiplex PCR. This table has about 160,000 clones, 65% to 90% appearing once. Input material: peripheral blood. The V and J genes are TRBV29-1 and TRBJ2-1, with D unresolved. This receptor was identified in a man between 65 and 85 years old with acute or convalescent COVID-19. CDR3 region: CSVDPAGNEQFF. Written as DNA, the CDR3 is TGCAGCGTTGATCCAGCAGGCAATGAGCAGTTCTTC.